Listed below are T cell receptor beta chains from one sample, sequenced in a study of cytomegalovirus exposure and HLA in healthy donors. Assay used: immunoSEQ multiplex PCR; TCRdb lists only in-frame clones, some missing. Among some 190,000 clones listed, roughly 86% were seen once. The sequencing input was PBMCs. The receptors originated from a woman aged 18 to 35 in good health and CMV-seronegative. The CDR3 runs from the conserved cysteine through the conserved F or W. Fields, in order: CDR3 DNA, CDR3 protein, V gene, D gene, J gene, clone size. The D gene is left open where the match is weak. A clone size is listed for some rows: how often the clone was seen (once, few, many), or a class if it is expanded.

CDR3nt: TGTGCCAGCGGACTAGCGGTATACAATGAGCAGTTCTTC; CDR3aa: CASGLAVYNEQFF; v_gene: TRBV27; d_gene: TRBD2; j_gene: TRBJ2-1; abundance: -
CDR3nt: TGCGCCAGCAGCTTGAAAACCCCAGGGGGCGTTTTAGTAGCCGGGGAGCTGTTTTTT; CDR3aa: CASSLKTPGGVLVAGELFF; v_gene: TRBV5-1; d_gene: TRBD1; j_gene: TRBJ2-2; abundance: -
CDR3nt: TGTGCCAGTAGTACAGCGACAGCTCACGGGACCCAGTACTTC; CDR3aa: CASSTATAHGTQYF; v_gene: TRBV19; d_gene: -; j_gene: TRBJ2-5; abundance: -
CDR3nt: TGTGCCAGCAGTTCAAGGGGCGGAGTCGTGGAAAAACTGTTTTTT; CDR3aa: CASSSRGGVVEKLFF; v_gene: TRBV27; d_gene: -; j_gene: TRBJ1-4; abundance: -
CDR3nt: TGTGCCAGCAGTGACCGAGGGGGAGGCACAGATACGCAGTATTTT; CDR3aa: CASSDRGGGTDTQYF; v_gene: TRBV6-4; d_gene: -; j_gene: TRBJ2-3; abundance: once
CDR3nt: TGTGCCAGCAGCTTGTACTCGGGACTAGCGGGCGGGTACAATGAGCAGTTCTTC; CDR3aa: CASSLYSGLAGGYNEQFF; v_gene: TRBV7-2; d_gene: TRBD2; j_gene: TRBJ2-1; abundance: -
CDR3nt: TGTGCCAGCAGCCTTTGGACTAGCGGGACATACAATGAGCAGTTCTTC; CDR3aa: CASSLWTSGTYNEQFF; v_gene: TRBV7-6; d_gene: TRBD2; j_gene: TRBJ2-1; abundance: once
CDR3nt: TGTGCCAGCAGCATCTCCAGTTCCTACGAGCAGTACTTC; CDR3aa: CASSISSSYEQYF; v_gene: TRBV9; d_gene: -; j_gene: TRBJ2-7; abundance: -
CDR3nt: TGCAGTGTTGGGCATGAAAAACTGTTTTTT; CDR3aa: CSVGHEKLFF; v_gene: TRBV20-1; d_gene: -; j_gene: TRBJ1-4; abundance: -
CDR3nt: TGTGCCAGCAGCCTAAAGCAGGGGCTTAATGAAAAACTGTTTTTT; CDR3aa: CASSLKQGLNEKLFF; v_gene: TRBV5-4; d_gene: -; j_gene: TRBJ1-4; abundance: -
CDR3nt: TGTGCCAGCAGTGACGGCGGGGAGGGAAACATTCAGTACTTC; CDR3aa: CASSDGGEGNIQYF; v_gene: TRBV6-4; d_gene: TRBD2; j_gene: TRBJ2-4; abundance: few
CDR3nt: TGTGCCAGCAGTGAAGTTACAACTAATGAAAAACTGTTTTTT; CDR3aa: CASSEVTTNEKLFF; v_gene: TRBV6-1; d_gene: -; j_gene: TRBJ1-4; abundance: once
CDR3nt: TGTGCCAGCAGCTTAAGTAGGTCAGGGTATGATCTCTCTGGGGCCAACGTCCTGACTTTC; CDR3aa: CASSLSRSGYDLSGANVLTF; v_gene: TRBV7-8; d_gene: -; j_gene: TRBJ2-6; abundance: -
CDR3nt: TGTGCCAGCAGTGCGGTCGGGGGGGCCCTCGGGGAGCTGTTTTTT; CDR3aa: CASSAVGGALGELFF; v_gene: TRBV2; d_gene: TRBD2; j_gene: TRBJ2-2; abundance: once
CDR3nt: TGTGCCAGCAGTCAGGGGGCAGTAACTGAAGCTTTCTTT; CDR3aa: CASSQGAVTEAFF; v_gene: TRBV6-4; d_gene: TRBD1; j_gene: TRBJ1-1; abundance: -
CDR3nt: TGTGCCAGCAGCCGGCCGGGGGGGGAAAAACTGTTTTTT; CDR3aa: CASSRPGGEKLFF; v_gene: TRBV7-2; d_gene: -; j_gene: TRBJ1-4; abundance: -
CDR3nt: TGTGCCAGCAGTGAAGAGGAAGGGGGCAATTCACCCCTCCACTTT; CDR3aa: CASSEEEGGNSPLHF; v_gene: TRBV6-1; d_gene: TRBD1; j_gene: TRBJ1-6; abundance: -